A single T cell receptor beta chain is shown here with its context. These data are taken from a study of T cell responses to AZD1222 COVID-19 vaccine. Clones were read by immunoSEQ multiplex PCR, and TCRdb kept only the in-frame ones, dropping some. The sample includes roughly 190,000 clones, approximately 90% of them seen just once. Specimen: peripheral blood, collected on day 0 of AZD1222 vaccination. The clonotype was recovered from an adult in good health.

The CDR3 region is CASSRSLAGTGELFF. The CDR3 DNA reads TGTGCCAGTAGTAGATCGCTAGCGGGGACCGGGGAGCTGTTTTTT. This chain links TRBV19 with TRBJ2-2, with TRBD2 matching 9 bases. The CDR3 has 15 residues. The V gene's germline CDR1 is LNHDA and CDR2 SQIVND (reference sequence). Losses at the gene ends were 4 bases for V and 5 bases for J; bases not matched to a gene: 5.